The 29 T cell receptor beta chains reported below all come from one sample, sequenced in a study of Tregs in tolerant kidney transplant recipients. The assay was immunoSEQ multiplex PCR, and TCRdb's table has in-frame clones only and misses some. The sample yields 100,000 to 120,000 clones, 85% to 90% seen once. This sample comprised CD4+ T cells from blood, obtained before the transplant. These receptors came from a human donor who received a combined kidney and bone marrow transplant.

The chain uses TRBV7-9 and TRBJ1-2; 9 positions match TRBD1. CDR1 is SEHNR, CDR2 FQNEAQ, per germline (reference sequence). The CDR3 has 13 amino acids. V lost 3 bases, J lost 10 bases, and 6 bases stayed unmatched. The CDR3 here is CASSFVGQGDYTF. The DNA for the CDR3 is TGTGCCAGCAGCTTTGTGGGACAGGGAGACTACACCTTC.

The chain employs TRBV30 and TRBJ2-5; D perhaps matches TRBD2 (5 bases). The CDR3 totals 13 residues. CDR1 and CDR2 (germline): GTSNPN, SVGIG (reference sequence). Trimming shortened V by 2 bases and J by 4 bases, and 11 bases separated the two germline ends. CDR3 loop: CAWSRDSRETQYF. CDR3 bases: TGTGCCTGGAGTCGGGATAGCCGAGAGACCCAGTACTTC.

The chain carries TRBV27 and TRBJ1-5; D is unclear. V gave up 3 bases and J gave up 5 bases, with 5 bases separating them. From germline, CDR1 is MNHEY and CDR2 SMNVEV (reference sequence). The CDR3 covers 12 residues. The CDR3 DNA reads TGTGCCAGCAGTTTCCGGGATCAGCCCCAGCATTTT. This codes for CASSFRDQPQHF.

The chain joins TRBV27 to TRBJ2-1; TRBD2 matches at 8 bases. The V gene's germline CDR1 is MNHEY and CDR2 SMNVEV (reference sequence). After removal of 7 bases from V and 3 bases from J, the junction contained 8 bases not matched to a gene. The CDR3 length is 15 residues. Here the CDR3 DNA reads TGTGCCAGCACCGACCCGGGGGGGAGCTACAATGAGCAGTTCTTC. Translating gives CASTDPGGSYNEQFF.

The rearrangement joins TRBV9 to TRBJ2-5; 9 bases fit TRBD2. The germline V gene has CDR1 SGDLS and CDR2 YYNGEE. The CDR3 runs 17 residues. Losses at the gene ends were 4 bases for V and 5 bases for J; bases not matched to a gene: 15. For the CDR3, the DNA is TGTGCCAGCAGCCCCCGCGCTAGCGGGACTCTCGGGGAGACCCAGTACTTC. It specifies CASSPRASGTLGETQYF.

The rearrangement joins TRBV11-2 to TRBJ1-3; D unclear. Germline V gene lookup returns CDR1 SGHAT and CDR2 FQNNGV. The CDR3 runs 15 residues. Trimming cost V 5 bases and J 0 bases, with 11 bases left between them. The DNA of the CDR3 is TGTGCCAGCAGCCCCCCTGGGCCCTCTGGAAACACCATATATTTT. It codes for CASSPPGPSGNTIYF. Full variable domain (outside the CDR3, taken from reference TRBV11-2 and TRBJ1-3): EAGVAQSPRYKIIEKRQSVAFWCNPISGHATLYWYQQILGQGPKLLIQFQNNGVVDDSQLPKDRFSAERLKGVDSTLKIQPAKLEDSAVYLCASSPPGPSGNTIYFGEGSWLTVV.

V usage is TRBV11-2 and J usage is TRBJ2-7; D might be TRBD2 (5 bases). Germline CDR1 SGHAT, CDR2 FQNNGV. Deletions cut 4 bases from V and 5 bases from J, with 15 bases between. This CDR3 spans 14 amino acids. Here the CDR3 DNA reads TGTGCCAGCAGCTCGCGGGTAGAGGGCCACGAGCAGTACTTC. Protein product: CASSSRVEGHEQYF.

This clone was counted once. This chain uses TRBV19 with TRBJ1-1, with D hard to call. Germline V gives CDR1 LNHDA, CDR2 SQIVND (reference sequence). This CDR3 spans 15 amino acids. Trimming left V 3 bases short and J 0 bases short, with 11 bases between. CDR3 nucleotide sequence: TGTGCCAGTAGTATTTTCCCCCCCATGAACACTGAAGCTTTCTTT. Protein product: CASSIFPPMNTEAFF.

The V gene is TRBV7-6, the J gene TRBJ2-2; possibly TRBD2 for D (6 bases). The length of the CDR3 is 14 residues. Germline CDR1 is SGHVS and CDR2 is FNYEAQ. Trimming shortened V by 3 bases and J by 6 bases, and 11 bases separated the two germline ends. The CDR3 DNA follows: TGTGCCAGCAGCTTGGAAGGAGGGGCCGGGGAGCTGTTTTTT. Amino acids: CASSLEGGAGELFF. Full variable domain (rest looked up from reference TRBV7-6 and TRBJ2-2): GAGVSQSPRYKVTKRGQDVALRCDPISGHVSLYWYRQALGQGPEFLTYFNYEAQQDKSGLPNDRFSAERPEGSISTLTIQRTEQRDSAMYRCASSLEGGAGELFFGEGSRLTVL.

The chain carries TRBV6-5 and TRBJ2-3; the D gene is possibly TRBD2 (6 bases). Germline CDR1 reads MNHEY; CDR2 reads SVGAGI. Trimming stripped 7 bases from V and 8 bases from J, with 10 bases between. This CDR3 is 11 amino acids long. The DNA of the CDR3 is TGTGCCAGCAAGCGGGCGAGTACGCAGTATTTT. Protein product: CASKRASTQYF.

Only one count was recorded for this clone. The V call is TRBV20-1, the J call TRBJ2-7; D may be TRBD1 (5 bases). V shed 6 bases and J shed 3 bases, with 9 bases lying between them. The germline V gene has CDR1 DFQATT and CDR2 SNEGSKA (reference sequence). The CDR3 length is 11 residues. CDR3 sequence reads: CSAGHRYEQYF. The DNA of the CDR3 is TGCAGTGCAGGACACCGCTACGAGCAGTACTTC.

The rearrangement uses TRBV6-1 and TRBJ2-1; 9 positions agree with TRBD1. The J segment lost 6 bases and the V segment lost 5 bases, leaving 8 bases of the junction unmatched. Germline V gives CDR1 MNHNS, CDR2 SASEGT. This CDR3 has 15 amino acids. CDR3: CASSPGQGSGNEQFF. CDR3 sequence (DNA): TGTGCCAGCAGTCCCGGACAGGGGAGCGGCAATGAGCAGTTCTTC.

This rearrangement joins TRBV5-4 to TRBJ2-5; 12 nucleotides match TRBD2. CDR1 is SGHNT, CDR2 YYREEE, per germline (reference sequence). CDR3 length: 15 residues. V shed 0 bases and J 5 bases; nucleotides not matched to a gene: 2. The CDR3: CASSLAGTSGETQYF. The CDR3 coding sequence is TGTGCCAGCAGCTTGGCCGGGACTAGCGGGGAGACCCAGTACTTC.

The chain links TRBV7-2 to TRBJ2-7; D possibly corresponds to TRBD1 (5 bases). The CDR3 loop spans 15 amino acids. The V end lost 5 bases, the J end lost 2 bases, and 16 bases lay between the germline ends. Germline loops: CDR1 SGHTA, CDR2 FQGNSA. The CDR3 sequence is CASSPWGRKTYEQYF. The CDR3 region has the DNA TGTGCCAGCAGCCCCTGGGGCAGGAAAACCTACGAGCAGTACTTC. Using reference TRBV7-2 and TRBJ2-7 for the parts outside the CDR3, the full variable domain is GAGVSQSPSNKVTEKGKDVELRCDPISGHTALYWYRQSLGQGLEFLIYFQGNSAPDKSGLPSDRFSAERTGGSVSTLTIQRTQQEDSAVYLCASSPWGRKTYEQYFGPGTRLTVT.

The V call is TRBV19, the J call TRBJ1-5, with a possible D match to TRBD1 (6 bases). The CDR3 loop spans 16 amino acids. V was shortened by 3 bases and J by 4 bases, with 16 bases between the two germline ends. Germline CDR1 LNHDA, CDR2 SQIVND (reference sequence). The CDR3 protein is CASSIKGWQGNQPQHF. As DNA, the CDR3 is TGTGCCAGTAGTATTAAGGGTTGGCAGGGGAATCAGCCCCAGCATTTT.

The V and J genes are TRBV15 and TRBJ2-7; 15 bases match TRBD2. Germline trimming cut 0 bases from V and 4 bases from J; bases unmatched to any gene: 10. CDR3 size: 19 residues. Germline V gene data show CDR1 as LNHNV and CDR2 as YYDKDF (reference sequence). CDR3 in DNA: TGTGCCACCAGCAGAGATTTAAGGGGGACTAGCGGGAGGATATACGAGCAGTACTTC. Its protein product is CATSRDLRGTSGRIYEQYF.

The chain has TRBV11-3 and TRBJ2-1; D might be TRBD2 (6 bases). CDR1 is SGHNT and CDR2 is YENEEA in the germline V gene. Trimming removed 3 bases from V and 3 bases from J, with 6 bases in between. The CDR3 length is 13 residues. CDR3 residues: CASSLGLYNEQFF. The CDR3 coding sequence is TGTGCCAGCAGCTTGGGACTCTACAATGAGCAGTTCTTC. Supplemented by reference TRBV11-3 and TRBJ2-1, the full variable domain reads EAGVVQSPRYKIIEKKQPVAFWCNPISGHNTLYWYLQNLGQGPELLIRYENEEAVDDSQLPKDRFSAERLKGVDSTLKIQPAELGDSAVYLCASSLGLYNEQFFGPGTRLTVL.

V is TRBV7-8 and J is TRBJ2-1; no firm D call. V lost 3 bases and J 5 bases, leaving 8 bases between the germline ends. The CDR3 contains 13 residues. Germline CDR1 reads SGHVS; CDR2 reads FQNEAQ. The CDR3 bases are TGTGCCAGCAGCTTTCTGAGCCACAATGAGCAGTTCTTC. Amino acids: CASSFLSHNEQFF.

A few counts support this clone. The chain recombines TRBV11-3 with TRBJ2-1; TRBD2 matches 12 bases. Germline V gene data show CDR1 as SGHNT and CDR2 as YENEEA. V was pared by 1 base and J by 4 bases, with 2 bases of the junction left unmatched. The CDR3 is 16 amino acids. The chain's CDR3 is CASSLAGLAGYNEQFF. The CDR3 coding sequence is TGTGCCAGCAGCTTAGCGGGACTAGCGGGTTACAATGAGCAGTTCTTC.

The chain joins TRBV19 to TRBJ1-5; 9 bases line up with TRBD1. Germline-derived CDR1 and CDR2 are LNHDA and SQIVND (reference sequence). With 7 bases clipped from V and 8 bases from J, the junction kept 9 bases outside the gene matches. The CDR3 sequence is 14 residues long. In DNA, the CDR3 is TGTGCCAGTACTAGGGGACAGGGATGGGAGCCCCAGCATTTT. It specifies CASTRGQGWEPQHF. Based on the CDR3 plus reference TRBV19 and TRBJ1-5, the full variable domain is DGGITQSPKYLFRKEGQNVTLSCEQNLNHDAMYWYRQDPGQGLRLIYYSQIVNDFQKGDIAEGYSVSREKKESFPLTVTSAQKNPTAFYLCASTRGQGWEPQHFGDGTRLSIL.

Remarks on this clone: A clone one base away is much larger, so this may be a read error. The V and J genes are TRBV5-1 and TRBJ1-2; D call uncertain. Trimming took 4 bases from V and 8 from J, leaving 9 bases between them. The CDR3 sequence is 11 residues long. Looked up from germline, CDR1 is SGHRS and CDR2 is YFSETQ. The CDR3 DNA sequence: TGCGCCAGCAGCCTCTCGGGAGGCTACACCTTC. Amino acids: CASSLSGGYTF.

The V gene is TRBV2, the J gene TRBJ2-1, with D possibly TRBD2 on 6 matching bases. The V gene's germline CDR1 is SNHLY and CDR2 FYNNEI. Trimming removed 6 bases from V and 6 bases from J, with 9 bases in between. CDR3 length: 12 residues. CDR3 region: CASRRDPNEQFF. In DNA form, the CDR3 reads TGTGCCAGCAGGCGGGACCCCAATGAGCAGTTCTTC.

The chain links TRBV2 to TRBJ2-5, with no clear D. Trimming left V 5 bases short and J 1 base short, with 8 bases between. The CDR3 length is 13 residues. Germline CDR1 reads SNHLY; CDR2 reads FYNNEI. The CDR3: CASSLNPQETQYF. The CDR3 bases are TGTGCCAGCAGTTTAAATCCCCAAGAGACCCAGTACTTC.

Here the CDR3 reads CASSLGGDTQYF. CDR3 coding DNA: TGTGCCAGCAGCTTGGGGGGCGATACGCAGTATTTT. The chain couples TRBV5-6 to TRBJ2-3; D possibly corresponds to TRBD1 (5 bases). This CDR3 region has 12 residues. Trimming took 0 bases from V and 6 from J, leaving 5 bases between them. CDR1 is SGHDT, CDR2 YYEEEE, per germline. Combining the CDR3 with reference TRBV5-6 and TRBJ2-3 gives the whole variable domain DAGVTQSPTHLIKTRGQQVTLRCSPKSGHDTVSWYQQALGQGPQFIFQYYEEEERQRGNFPDRFSGHQFPNYSSELNVNALLLGDSALYLCASSLGGDTQYFGPGTRLTVL.

V usage is TRBV28 and J usage is TRBJ1-2; D gene unclear. Germline CDR1 MDHEN, CDR2 SYDVKM. V was trimmed by 5 bases and J by 4 bases, leaving 5 bases between them. The CDR3 covers 11 residues. Here the CDR3 DNA reads TGTGCCAGCAGTCAACTCTATGGCTACACCTTC. It encodes CASSQLYGYTF.

The rearrangement uses TRBV9 and TRBJ2-2; D gene uncertain. Germline-derived CDR1 and CDR2 are SGDLS and YYNGEE. V was pared by 0 bases and J by 4 bases, with 10 bases between. This CDR3 has 15 residues. CDR3 amino acids: CASSVATASTGELFF. CDR3 coding DNA: TGTGCCAGCAGCGTAGCTACTGCATCCACCGGGGAGCTGTTTTTT. Together with reference TRBV9 and TRBJ2-2, the CDR3 gives the full variable domain: DSGVTQTPKHLITATGQRVTLRCSPRSGDLSVYWYQQSLDQGLQFLIQYYNGEERAKGNILERFSAQQFPDLHSELNLSSLELGDSALYFCASSVATASTGELFFGEGSRLTVL.

The rearrangement links TRBV12-2 to TRBJ2-7; the D call in the table, TRBD2, was not verified against the DNA. TRBV12-2 is labeled a pseudogene. The CDR3 spans 15 residues. The CDR3 DNA reads TGTGCAAGTCGCTTAGCTCCTAGCGGAGCCTACGAGCAGTACTTC. Its protein product is CASRLAPSGAYEQYF.

The rearrangement links TRBV11-2 to TRBJ2-7, with D tentatively TRBD1 (5 bases). V was cut by 0 bases and J by 5 bases, with 8 bases left in between. This CDR3 has 13 residues. CDR1 is SGHAT, CDR2 FQNNGV, per germline. In nucleotides, the CDR3 is TGTGCCAGCAGCTTAGACAGGGATAACGAGCAGTACTTC. Protein sequence: CASSLDRDNEQYF.

The rearrangement links TRBV19 to TRBJ2-7; 9 positions match TRBD2. Trimming took 5 bases from V and 1 from J; bases not matched to a gene: 6. The CDR3 has 15 amino acids. The germline V gene has CDR1 LNHDA and CDR2 SQIVND (reference sequence). The CDR3 bases are TGTGCCAGTAGTCCTACAAGCGGGGGGTCCTACGAGCAGTACTTC. It translates to CASSPTSGGSYEQYF.